A single T cell receptor beta chain is shown here with its context. As yet, its antigen is unknown. The junction departs from germline at one end; a sequencing error may be responsible. The source of the sample is a study of cytomegalovirus exposure and HLA in healthy donors. The CDR3 is made up of 17 amino acids. The germline CDR1 and CDR2 sequences are SGHTA and FQGTGA. PCR used 60 Vbeta primers and 13 Jbeta primers. Source study methods: Counted up in a later analysis, unique TCR beta chains came to 65 million to 100 million, with some 11 million shared. Assay: immunoSEQ multiplex PCR; the TCRdb copy retains only in-frame clones and omits some. V and J calls and clone size are as listed in that table; D and trimming were resolved from the DNA. This sample has about 120,000 clones, with around 77% found just once. General study points: It was shown in a later analysis that HLA-associated TCR beta chains were more clonally expanded than other, equally common chains. In vitro assays verified that three CMV-associated chains recognized CMV antigens specifically. With later analysis, a missense DCLRE1C variant became linked to TCR beta V- and J-gene trimming.

The genes are TRBV7-3 and TRBJ2-6; 8 bases match TRBD1. The sequence was collected from a man aged 18-30 years in good health and CMV-seropositive. Sequenced material: PBMCs. Here the CDR3 DNA reads TGTGCCAGCAGTCTGGACAGGGCGATAACTGGGGCCAACGGCCTGACTTTC. Translation gives CASSLDRAITGANGLTF.